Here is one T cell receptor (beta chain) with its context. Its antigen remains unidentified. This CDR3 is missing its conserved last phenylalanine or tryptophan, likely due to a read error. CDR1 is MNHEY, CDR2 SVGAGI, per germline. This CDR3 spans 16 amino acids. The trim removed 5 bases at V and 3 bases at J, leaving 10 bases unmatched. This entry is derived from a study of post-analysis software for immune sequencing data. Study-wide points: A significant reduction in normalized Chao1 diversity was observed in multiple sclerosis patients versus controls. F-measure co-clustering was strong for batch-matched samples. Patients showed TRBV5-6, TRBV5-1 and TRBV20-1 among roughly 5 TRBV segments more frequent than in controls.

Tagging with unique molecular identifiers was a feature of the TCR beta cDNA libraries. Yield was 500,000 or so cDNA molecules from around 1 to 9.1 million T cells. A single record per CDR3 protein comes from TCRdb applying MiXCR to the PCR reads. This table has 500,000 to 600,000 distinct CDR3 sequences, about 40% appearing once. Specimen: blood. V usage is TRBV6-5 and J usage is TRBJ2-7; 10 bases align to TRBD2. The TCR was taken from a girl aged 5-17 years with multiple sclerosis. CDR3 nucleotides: TGTGCCAGCAGTCCCCCGAGGGGGACTAGCGTCTACGAGCAGTACTGC. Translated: CASSPPRGTSVYEQYC.